The entry below gives a single T cell receptor beta chain sequence along with its context. This specimen comes from a study of cytomegalovirus exposure and HLA in healthy donors. The wider study: Researchers found that about 82% of about 400 genotyped donors fell within the Caucasian-associated ancestry cluster.

J was trimmed by 9 bases and V by 6 bases; bases with no gene match: 9. CDR1 and CDR2 (germline): SQVTM, ANQGSEA. The CDR3 spans 14 residues. This PCR relied on a set of 60 Vbeta primers and 13 Jbeta primers. Libraries were prepared by immunoSEQ multiplex PCR; TCRdb keeps only in-frame clonotypes and omits some of them. The sample consists of 110,000 to 150,000 clones, more than 7.5% of them appearing once. What was sequenced was PBMCs. The chain links TRBV29-1 to TRBJ2-1, with 12 bases matching TRBD2. The clonotype originates from a man aged 45-60 years in good health and CMV-seronegative. CDR3 sequence (DNA): TGCAGCGTGCGACTAGCGGGAGTAGCAGTTGAGCAGTTCTTC. Residues: CSVRLAGVAVEQFF.